Following are 16 T cell receptor beta chains from one sample sequenced in a study of blood T cell repertoires in COVID-19. TCRdb's copy holds only in-frame clones and misses some; the assay was immunoSEQ multiplex PCR. The table records 300,000 or so clones, roughly 85% of them present only once. The sequencing input was PBMCs or T cells enriched from blood (not recorded which). Receptor source: a woman aged 25 to 39 who had recovered from COVID-19.

The J gene is TRBJ1-5, the V gene TRBV19, with D possibly matching TRBD1 (6 bases). Trimming pared 8 bases from V and 3 bases from J, leaving 14 bases between. The CDR3 loop spans 14 amino acids. Germline assignment: CDR1 LNHDA and CDR2 SQIVND (reference sequence). The CDR3 DNA follows: TGTGCCAGTCGCCGACAGGTTAACAATCAGCCCCAGCATTTT. Residues: CASRRQVNNQPQHF.

The chain combines TRBV5-1 with TRBJ1-6; D not certain. The V end was cut by 4 bases, the J end by 0 bases, with 11 bases between. This CDR3 has 16 residues. Germline CDR1 is SGHRS and CDR2 is YFSETQ. The CDR3 sequence is CASSGGGSSYNSPLHF. In DNA form, the CDR3 reads TGCGCCAGCAGCGGAGGCGGGAGCTCCTATAATTCACCCCTCCACTTT.

The chain links TRBV6-6 to TRBJ2-1; TRBD2 aligns across 10 bases. The CDR3 totals 16 residues. The germline CDR1 and CDR2 sequences are MNHNY and SVGAGI (reference sequence). Trimming removed 5 bases from V and 7 bases from J; junction bases left unmatched: 11. The CDR3 loop is CASSPTAGGGRNEQFF. CDR3 bases: TGTGCCAGCAGTCCCACAGCGGGGGGGGGAAGGAATGAGCAGTTCTTC.

The J gene is TRBJ1-2, the V gene TRBV12-3 or TRBV12-4; D not resolved. The germline V and J ends were trimmed by 3 bases and 6 bases, with 11 bases remaining between them. CDR3 length: 13 amino acids. The CDR3 sequence: CASSFFRDHGYTF. CDR3 in DNA: TGTGCCAGCAGTTTCTTCCGGGATCATGGCTACACCTTC.

The chain uses TRBV6-5 and TRBJ1-1; D not resolved. V was clipped by 7 bases and J by 6 bases, with 18 bases between them. CDR1 MNHEY and CDR2 SVGAGI come from the germline V gene. The length of the CDR3 is 14 residues. The CDR3 here is CASTELGTTPEAFF. The DNA of the CDR3 is TGTGCCAGCACCGAGCTGGGTACGACACCTGAAGCTTTCTTT.

The V gene is TRBV5-8, the J gene TRBJ2-5, with 8 bases lining up with TRBD1. Germline CDR1 reads SGHTS; CDR2 reads YDEGEE. The CDR3 extends over 14 amino acids. V was clipped by 9 bases and J by 4 bases; unmatched bases: 11. In DNA, the CDR3 is TGTGCCACCGTCCCAGGGGGCTTCGGAGAGACCCAGTACTTC. As protein: CATVPGGFGETQYF.

This chain links TRBV27 with TRBJ1-2; D is possibly TRBD1 (6 bases). Trimming took 1 base from V and 8 from J, leaving 11 bases between them. Germline CDR1 MNHEY, CDR2 SMNVEV (reference sequence). The CDR3 is 13 residues long. This CDR3 reads CASSLLGADGYTF. The CDR3 bases are TGTGCCAGCAGTTTATTGGGGGCCGACGGCTACACCTTC.

In its sample, this clone was seen many times. The rearrangement joins TRBV9 to TRBJ2-2; 8 bases are shared with TRBD1. CDR3 length equals 18 residues. The germline CDR1 and CDR2 sequences are SGDLS and YYNGEE. V lost 4 bases and J lost 2; bases outside the gene matches: 13. Written as DNA, the CDR3 is TGTGCCAGCAGCTCCCCGCCTCGGACAGGGTTTAACACCGGGGAGCTGTTTTTT. It is translated as CASSSPPRTGFNTGELFF.

This clone appeared a single time. The chain joins TRBV5-1 to TRBJ2-1; unclear D gene. The V gene lost 5 bases and the J gene lost 2 bases, with 23 bases spanning the gap. The germline V gene encodes CDR1 SGHRS and CDR2 YFSETQ. The CDR3 sequence is 18 residues long. DNA of the CDR3: TGCGCCAGCAGGAATGACGACCCTAGACGGAATACCTACAATGAGCAGTTCTTC. Translation: CASRNDDPRRNTYNEQFF.

This clone was recorded a few times. The same CDR3 also results from other DNA sequences found in this sample. The chain uses TRBV5-1 and TRBJ1-4, with 9 bases lining up with TRBD1. Unmatched junction bases numbered 2, after V lost 4 bases and J lost 4 bases. CDR1 is SGHRS, CDR2 YFSETQ, per germline. This CDR3 spans 14 amino acids. Here the CDR3 reads CASSRDRDNEKLFF. CDR3 bases: TGCGCCAGCAGCCGGGACAGGGATAATGAAAAACTGTTTTTT.

The gene calls are TRBV27 and TRBJ2-7, with a weak D call TRBD1 (5 bases). Germline CDR1 and CDR2: MNHEY and SMNVEV (reference sequence). The CDR3 has 13 residues. V lost 6 bases and J 5 bases, leaving 14 bases between the germline ends. In DNA form, the CDR3 reads TGTGCCAGCAGGTATATAGGACATAACGAGCAGTACTTC. Translation: CASRYIGHNEQYF.

The chain links TRBV27 to TRBJ1-4; 7 bases fit TRBD1. The CDR3 is made up of 15 amino acids. J gave up 3 bases and V 7 bases, and 8 bases lay outside the gene matches. CDR1 MNHEY and CDR2 SMNVEV come from the germline V gene (reference sequence). The CDR3: CASKLSGTANEKLFF. The CDR3 DNA follows: TGTGCCAGCAAATTATCCGGGACAGCTAATGAAAAACTGTTTTTT.

The gene calls are TRBV23-1 and TRBJ2-3, with TRBD2 matching over 7 bases. TRBV23-1 is recorded as an ORF, its role being uncertain. CDR3 length: 14 amino acids. The ends lost 8 bases at V and 3 bases at J; junction bases unmatched: 8. The CDR3 bases are TGCGCCAGCCTCTTGTCGGGGGGAACAGATACGCAGTATTTT. It specifies CASLLSGGTDTQYF.

J is TRBJ2-2 and V is TRBV10-2; weak D call: TRBD1 (6 bases). The CDR3 runs to 14 residues. V was cut by 6 bases and J by 4 bases, with 12 bases left in between. The germline CDR1 and CDR2 sequences are WSHSY and SAAADI. CDR3 sequence reads: CASRSGHSTGELFF. CDR3 DNA sequence: TGCGCCAGCAGGTCGGGACATTCCACCGGGGAGCTGTTTTTT.

The V call is TRBV10-3, the J call TRBJ1-5, with D perhaps TRBD1 (5 bases). The CDR3 extends over 13 amino acids. Germline V CDR1 and CDR2: ENHRY, SYGVKD. Here the CDR3 reads CGSGTNSNQPQHF. The CDR3 coding sequence is TGTGGGAGCGGGACCAATAGCAATCAGCCCCAGCATTTT.

This chain uses TRBV30 with TRBJ2-7; 8 bases align to TRBD2. Germline values: CDR1 GTSNPN, CDR2 SVGIG (reference sequence). The CDR3 runs 15 residues. Unmatched junction bases numbered 10, after V lost 4 bases and J lost 2 bases. CDR3 in DNA: TGTGCCTGGAACGGAGCAGGGCGGGAGGCCTACGAGCAGTACTTC. Encoded protein: CAWNGAGREAYEQYF.